The clone carrying this T cell receptor (beta chain) was counted a few times. Its antigen remains unidentified. Then a second PCR, running roughly 7 to 11 cycles, was carried out with a sample-barcoded 5' primer and a J-beta primer mix. TCRdb processed the 5' RACE reads anew with MiXCR; each CDR3 protein has one entry. The profile shows 270,000 or so distinct CDR3 sequences, 25% to 30% of them singletons. The CDR3 is 15 residues long. The germline V gene has CDR1 ENHRY and CDR2 SYGVKD. V was clipped by 5 bases and J by 1 base, with 14 bases between them. The data originate from a study of blood T cells in healthy people across ages. Findings of the study overall: Expanded clonotype shifts may have been confounded, as the donors had an unknown CMV status.

The J gene is TRBJ2-5, the V gene TRBV10-3; D call uncertain. What was sequenced was blood. The origin of this receptor is an older woman in good health. The CDR3 DNA reads as TGTGCCATCAGTCCCAAGCAACAGACCCAAGAGACCCAGTACTTC. Translated, it gives CAISPKQQTQETQYF.